A selection of T cell receptor beta chains follows, all from one sample in a study of cytomegalovirus exposure and HLA in healthy donors. The method was immunoSEQ multiplex PCR; TCRdb's version includes in-frame clones alone and lacks a portion of them. The sample holds approximately 89,000 clones, 85% seen once. Sequences were obtained from PBMCs. The receptor set was obtained from a man between 40 and 49 years old in good health and CMV-seropositive. The CDR3 runs from the conserved cysteine through the conserved F or W. Each record gives: J gene, clone size, V gene, D gene, CDR3 DNA, CDR3 protein. A D gene is named only where the DNA matches it firmly. Clone size is stated in some rows and not others, as once, few, many or a class when expanded.

j_gene: TRBJ2-2
abundance: .
v_gene: TRBV4-1
d_gene: .
CDR3nt: TGCGCCAGCAGCGGGCGGGCCAACTTCGCGAACACCGGGGAGCTGTTTTTT
CDR3aa: CASSGRANFANTGELFF

j_gene: TRBJ2-7
abundance: .
v_gene: TRBV6-1
d_gene: .
CDR3nt: TGTGCCACCGTAGGGACATCCTACTCCTACGAGCAGTACTTC
CDR3aa: CATVGTSYSYEQYF

j_gene: TRBJ2-2
abundance: .
v_gene: TRBV28
d_gene: TRBD2
CDR3nt: TGTGCCACAGGGACTAGCGGGAGTATCGGCACCGGGGAGCTGTTTTTT
CDR3aa: CATGTSGSIGTGELFF

j_gene: TRBJ1-1
abundance: few
v_gene: TRBV6-5
d_gene: .
CDR3nt: TGTGCCAGCAGCGGGGGCACTGAAGCTTTCTTT
CDR3aa: CASSGGTEAFF

j_gene: TRBJ2-3
abundance: .
v_gene: TRBV15
d_gene: .
CDR3nt: TGTGCCACCAGATTGAGGGGGGGCGGAGATACGCAGTATTTT
CDR3aa: CATRLRGGGDTQYF

j_gene: TRBJ2-5
abundance: .
v_gene: TRBV27
d_gene: TRBD2
CDR3nt: TGTGCCAGCAGTTCCTTTATAGCGGGAGCAGAGACCCAGTACTTC
CDR3aa: CASSSFIAGAETQYF

j_gene: TRBJ2-6
abundance: once
v_gene: TRBV19
d_gene: TRBD2
CDR3nt: TGTGCCAGTAGTCTGGGACTAGCGGGAGCTGGGGCCAACGTCCTGACTTTC
CDR3aa: CASSLGLAGAGANVLTF

j_gene: TRBJ2-7
abundance: .
v_gene: TRBV5-1
d_gene: TRBD1
CDR3nt: TGCGCCAGCAGCTTGGGGCAGGGGGCGCGGGAGCAGTACTTC
CDR3aa: CASSLGQGAREQYF

j_gene: TRBJ2-7
abundance: .
v_gene: TRBV5-1
d_gene: TRBD1
CDR3nt: TGCGCCAGCAGCTTGGCCCCGGACAGGGAGGATATCGAGCAGTACTTC
CDR3aa: CASSLAPDREDIEQYF

j_gene: TRBJ1-4
abundance: .
v_gene: TRBV6-1
d_gene: TRBD1
CDR3nt: TGTGCCAGCACTGTACAGGGGCAGGCTAATGAAAAACTGTTTTTT
CDR3aa: CASTVQGQANEKLFF

j_gene: TRBJ1-4
abundance: .
v_gene: TRBV18
d_gene: .
CDR3nt: TGTGCCAGCTCACCACGGGTTCTGGGGGCTCGAACTAATGAAAAACTGTTTTTT
CDR3aa: CASSPRVLGARTNEKLFF

j_gene: TRBJ1-5
abundance: .
v_gene: TRBV28
d_gene: .
CDR3nt: TGTGCCAGTGACCGGGACACCCCTCAGCCCCAGCATTTT
CDR3aa: CASDRDTPQPQHF

j_gene: TRBJ2-7
abundance: .
v_gene: TRBV10-3
d_gene: .
CDR3nt: TGTGCCATCAGTGACAGGGCCCACGAGCAGTACTTC
CDR3aa: CAISDRAHEQYF

j_gene: TRBJ2-5
abundance: .
v_gene: TRBV9
d_gene: .
CDR3nt: TGTGCCAGCAGCGTAGGAGGCCAAGAGACCCAGTACTTC
CDR3aa: CASSVGGQETQYF

j_gene: TRBJ1-1
abundance: .
v_gene: TRBV5-4
d_gene: .
CDR3nt: TGTGCCAGCAGCCCACCCCCAAGAGACATGAACACTGAAGCTTTCTTT
CDR3aa: CASSPPPRDMNTEAFF

j_gene: TRBJ2-3
abundance: .
v_gene: TRBV9
d_gene: .
CDR3nt: TGTGCCAGCAGCGTAGGGTCGGGGGAGGTCACAGATACGCAGTATTTT
CDR3aa: CASSVGSGEVTDTQYF

j_gene: TRBJ1-2
abundance: .
v_gene: TRBV7-9
d_gene: TRBD1
CDR3nt: TGTGCCAGCATCCGGCAGGGGGATGGCTACACCTTC
CDR3aa: CASIRQGDGYTF